The source of this TCR beta chain is a study of blood T cell repertoires in COVID-19. In the study overall: From the United States, Italy and Spain came samples of acute and convalescent COVID-19. The cDNA or gDNA used as material had been derived from T cells, B-cell-depleted T cells, or PBMCs.

The CDR3 spans 14 residues. Trimming left V 8 bases short and J 0 bases short, with 8 bases between. The germline CDR1 and CDR2 sequences are SNHLY and FYNNEI. As originally analysed: Nucleated cell number was recorded as an estimate derived from reference gene primer amplification. The repertoire was sequenced with immunoSEQ multiplex PCR; TCRdb's copy has only in-frame clones and lacks some. The V and J calls and the clone size are those of that table, but D and trimming were determined from the DNA. The profile shows tens of thousands of clones, around nine tenths of them singletons. The rearrangement uses TRBV2 and TRBJ2-6; D is unclear. This clonotype originated in a woman of 80 years or more with acute or convalescent COVID-19. The sequencing sample was made of peripheral blood. This chain's CDR3 is CASFDTSGANVLTF. The CDR3 nucleotides read TGTGCCAGCTTTGACACCTCTGGGGCCAACGTCCTGACTTTC.